Each of the 11 T cell receptor beta chains below was sequenced from the same sample in a study of blood T cell repertoires in COVID-19. TCRdb's copy holds only in-frame clones and misses some; the assay was immunoSEQ multiplex PCR. The sample shows 350,000 to 400,000 clones, 90% to 95% of them seen only once. The source material was PBMCs or T cells enriched from blood (not recorded which). These receptors were obtained from a woman in her 40s who had been exposed to COVID-19.

This chain links TRBV12-3 or TRBV12-4 with TRBJ1-5; no reliable D call. V dropped 7 bases and J dropped 3 bases, with 7 bases sitting between them. The CDR3 spans 12 residues. The chain's CDR3 is CASTGDNQPQHF. CDR3 DNA: TGTGCCAGCACCGGGGACAATCAGCCCCAGCATTTT.

This clone was picked up a small number of times. The chain employs TRBV30 and TRBJ2-7, with TRBD2 matching over 10 bases. CDR3 length: 16 residues. Germline V gives CDR1 GTSNPN, CDR2 SVGIG (reference sequence). V trimming: 2 bases; J trimming: 1 base; junction bases outside the gene matches: 8. CDR3 DNA: TGTGCCTGGAGTAAGTTCGGACTAGCGGTATCCTACGAGCAGTACTTC. Translated: CAWSKFGLAVSYEQYF.

CDR3 region: CAWQQGDYGYTF. DNA for the CDR3: TGTGCCTGGCAGCAGGGGGACTATGGCTACACCTTC. The chain is built from TRBV30 and TRBJ1-2; 7 nucleotides line up with TRBD1. There are 12 residues in the CDR3. CDR1 is GTSNPN, CDR2 SVGIG, per germline (reference sequence). V lost 5 bases, J lost 3 bases, and 3 bases stayed unmatched.

The chain carries TRBV6-5 and TRBJ1-4; no clear D. The length of the CDR3 is 13 residues. Germline values: CDR1 MNHEY, CDR2 SVGAGI. V lost 6 bases to trimming and J lost 8 bases, with 13 bases between them. CDR3 bases: TGTGCCAGCAGGAACCGACTGCAGGAAAAACTGTTTTTT. This encodes CASRNRLQEKLFF.

This clone has only a few counts. Other DNA sequences of this sample code for an identical CDR3. The chain joins TRBV5-1 to TRBJ1-2; TRBD1 agrees at 11 bases. CDR3 size: 16 residues. The germline gives CDR1 SGHRS, CDR2 YFSETQ. V lost 1 base, J lost 3 bases, and 5 bases stayed unmatched. The CDR3 sequence is CASSLSPGQGDYGYTF. CDR3 nucleotides: TGCGCCAGCAGCTTGTCTCCGGGACAGGGGGACTATGGCTACACCTTC. The variable domain in full, with the rest retrieved from reference TRBV5-1 and TRBJ1-2, is KAGVTQTPRYLIKTRGQQVTLSCSPISGHRSVSWYQQTPGQGLQFLFEYFSETQRNKGNFPGRFSGRQFSNSRSEMNVSTLELGDSALYLCASSLSPGQGDYGYTFGSGTRLTVV.

Notes on this clone: The sample holds other DNA sequences that translate to the same CDR3. The chain carries TRBV7-9 and TRBJ1-2; a weak D match, TRBD1 (6 bases). This CDR3 region has 12 residues. The germline V gene encodes CDR1 SEHNR and CDR2 FQNEAQ (reference sequence). The V gene lost 5 bases and the J gene lost 7 bases, with 11 bases spanning the gap. CDR3 residues: CASSLQGGGYTF. The CDR3, as DNA: TGTGCCAGCAGCCTACAGGGTGGTGGCTACACCTTC.

This clone has a single count. The J gene is TRBJ1-1, the V gene TRBV18; D is perhaps TRBD1 (5 bases). CDR1 is KGHSH, CDR2 LQKENI, per germline. The CDR3 contains 13 residues. The germline V and J ends were trimmed by 2 bases and 7 bases, with 11 bases remaining between them. The CDR3 nucleotides are TGTGCCAGCTCACCAAACTTCCAGGGTGAAGCTTTCTTT. Translation: CASSPNFQGEAFF.

V gene TRBV5-5 combines with J gene TRBJ1-4, with a tentative D call TRBD1 (5 bases). Germline loops: CDR1 SGHKS, CDR2 YYEKEE (reference sequence). The CDR3 has 13 residues. With 5 bases removed from V and 10 bases from J, the gap between germline ends came to 15 bases. The CDR3 sequence: CASRSHPGGKLFF. CDR3 DNA: TGTGCCAGCAGGTCGCATCCGGGGGGAAAACTGTTTTTT.

The rearrangement links TRBV24-1 to TRBJ2-1; the match to TRBD1 covers 11 bases. The CDR3 covers 15 residues. After removal of 3 bases from V and 7 bases from J, the junction contained 4 bases not matched to a gene. Looked up from germline, CDR1 is KGHDR and CDR2 is SFDVKD. The CDR3 region is CATSDRDRGGNEQFF. The CDR3 DNA sequence: TGTGCCACCAGTGATCGGGACAGGGGGGGGAATGAGCAGTTCTTC.

The rearrangement links TRBV11-1 to TRBJ2-3; TRBD1 agrees at 9 bases. The V segment lost 6 bases and the J segment 3 bases; nucleotides outside the gene matches: 7. Germline V gene data show CDR1 as SGHAT and CDR2 as FQDESV (reference sequence). This CDR3 spans 15 amino acids. The CDR3 protein is CASSPKDRGTDTQYF. The CDR3 DNA sequence: TGTGCCAGCAGTCCAAAGGACAGGGGAACAGATACGCAGTATTTT.

This clone appeared once. The V gene is TRBV30, the J gene TRBJ2-3; 8 nucleotides line up with TRBD1. The CDR3 extends over 13 amino acids. V was pared by 8 bases and J by 1 base, with 5 bases of the junction left unmatched. Germline values: CDR1 GTSNPN, CDR2 SVGIG (reference sequence). CDR3 DNA: TGTGCCCTAGGACAGGGCGGCACAGATACGCAGTATTTT. This gives the protein CALGQGGTDTQYF.